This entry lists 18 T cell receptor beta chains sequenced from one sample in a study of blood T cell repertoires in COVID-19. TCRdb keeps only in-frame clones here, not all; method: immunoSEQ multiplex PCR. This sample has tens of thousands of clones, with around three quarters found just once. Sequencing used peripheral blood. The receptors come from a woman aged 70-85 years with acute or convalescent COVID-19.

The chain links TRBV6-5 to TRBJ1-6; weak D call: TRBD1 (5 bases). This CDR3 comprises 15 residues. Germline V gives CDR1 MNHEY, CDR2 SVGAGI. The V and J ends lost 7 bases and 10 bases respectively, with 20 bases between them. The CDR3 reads CASTRARGEESPLHF. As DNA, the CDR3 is TGTGCCAGCACCCGAGCTAGGGGCGAAGAGTCACCCCTCCACTTT.

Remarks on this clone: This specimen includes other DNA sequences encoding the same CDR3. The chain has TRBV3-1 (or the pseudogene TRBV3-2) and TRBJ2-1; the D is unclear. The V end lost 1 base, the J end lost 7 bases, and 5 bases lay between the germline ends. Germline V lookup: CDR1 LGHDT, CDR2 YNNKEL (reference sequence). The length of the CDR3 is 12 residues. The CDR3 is CASSQVLNEQFF. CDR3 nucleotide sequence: TGTGCCAGCAGCCAAGTCTTAAATGAGCAGTTCTTC.

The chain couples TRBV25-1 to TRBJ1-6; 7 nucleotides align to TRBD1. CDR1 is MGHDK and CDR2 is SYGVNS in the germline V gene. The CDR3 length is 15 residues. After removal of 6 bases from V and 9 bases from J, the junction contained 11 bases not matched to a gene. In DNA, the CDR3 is TGTGCCAGCAGCGATGTCAGGGGGTATGGTTCACCCCTCCACTTT. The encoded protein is CASSDVRGYGSPLHF. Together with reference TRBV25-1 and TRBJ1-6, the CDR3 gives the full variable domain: EADIYQTPRYLVIGTGKKITLECSQTMGHDKMYWYQQDPGMELHLIHYSYGVNSTEKGDLSSESTVSRIRTEHFPLTLESARPSHTSQYLCASSDVRGYGSPLHFGNGTRLTVT.

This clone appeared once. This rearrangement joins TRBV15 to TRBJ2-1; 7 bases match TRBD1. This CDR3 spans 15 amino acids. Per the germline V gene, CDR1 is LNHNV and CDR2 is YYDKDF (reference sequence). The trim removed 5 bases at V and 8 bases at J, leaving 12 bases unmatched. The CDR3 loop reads CATSFRDSAVDEQFF. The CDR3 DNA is TGTGCCACCAGCTTCCGGGACAGTGCAGTGGATGAGCAGTTCTTC.

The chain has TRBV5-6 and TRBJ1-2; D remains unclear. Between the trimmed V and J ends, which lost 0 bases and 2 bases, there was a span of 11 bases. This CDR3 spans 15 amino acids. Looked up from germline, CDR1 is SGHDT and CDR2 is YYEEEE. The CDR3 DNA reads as TGTGCCAGCAGCTTGGTCCCAGGCTCGAACTATGGCTACACCTTC. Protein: CASSLVPGSNYGYTF.

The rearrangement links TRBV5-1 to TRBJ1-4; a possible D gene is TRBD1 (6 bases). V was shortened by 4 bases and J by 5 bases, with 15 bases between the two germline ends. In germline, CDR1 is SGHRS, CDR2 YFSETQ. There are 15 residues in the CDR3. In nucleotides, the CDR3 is TGCGCCAGCAGCCTACAGACAGGACAAAATGAAAAACTGTTTTTT. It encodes CASSLQTGQNEKLFF. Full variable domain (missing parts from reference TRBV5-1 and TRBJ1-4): KAGVTQTPRYLIKTRGQQVTLSCSPISGHRSVSWYQQTPGQGLQFLFEYFSETQRNKGNFPGRFSGRQFSNSRSEMNVSTLELGDSALYLCASSLQTGQNEKLFFGSGTQLSVL.

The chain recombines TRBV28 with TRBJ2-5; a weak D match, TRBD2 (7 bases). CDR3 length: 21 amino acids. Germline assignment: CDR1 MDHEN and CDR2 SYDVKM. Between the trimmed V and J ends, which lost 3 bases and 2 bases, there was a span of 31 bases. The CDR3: CASSLWQASAGAKSGQETQYF. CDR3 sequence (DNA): TGTGCCAGCAGTTTGTGGCAGGCGTCTGCGGGGGCTAAGTCTGGTCAAGAGACCCAGTACTTC.

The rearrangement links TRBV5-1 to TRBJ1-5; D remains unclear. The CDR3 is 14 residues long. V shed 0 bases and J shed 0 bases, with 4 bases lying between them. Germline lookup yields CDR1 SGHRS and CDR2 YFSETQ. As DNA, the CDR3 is TGCGCCAGCAGCTTGGACGGTAGCAATCAGCCCCAGCATTTT. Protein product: CASSLDGSNQPQHF.

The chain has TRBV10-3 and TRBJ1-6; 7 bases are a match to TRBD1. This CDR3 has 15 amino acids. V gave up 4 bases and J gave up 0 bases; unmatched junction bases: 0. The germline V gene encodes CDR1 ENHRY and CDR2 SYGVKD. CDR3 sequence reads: CAISGQGSYNSPLHF. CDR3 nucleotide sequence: TGTGCCATCAGTGGACAGGGCTCCTATAATTCACCCCTCCACTTT.

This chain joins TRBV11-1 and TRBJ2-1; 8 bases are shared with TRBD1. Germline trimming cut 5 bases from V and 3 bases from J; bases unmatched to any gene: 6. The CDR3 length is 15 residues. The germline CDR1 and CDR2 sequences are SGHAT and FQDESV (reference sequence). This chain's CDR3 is CASSTGQGDYNEQFF. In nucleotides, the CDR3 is TGTGCCAGCAGCACCGGACAGGGCGACTACAATGAGCAGTTCTTC.

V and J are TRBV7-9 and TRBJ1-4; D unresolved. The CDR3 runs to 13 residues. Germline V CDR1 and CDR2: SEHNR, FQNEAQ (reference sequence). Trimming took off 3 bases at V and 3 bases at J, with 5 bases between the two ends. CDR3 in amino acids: CASSFTANEKLFF. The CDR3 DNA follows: TGTGCCAGCAGCTTCACAGCTAATGAAAAACTGTTTTTT.

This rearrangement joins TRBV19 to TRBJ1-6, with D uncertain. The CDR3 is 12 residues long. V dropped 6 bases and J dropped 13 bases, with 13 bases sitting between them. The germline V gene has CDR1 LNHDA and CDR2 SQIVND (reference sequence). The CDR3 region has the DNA TGTGCCAGTAGGCCTCCACCGGGGCCCCTCCACTTT. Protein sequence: CASRPPPGPLHF.

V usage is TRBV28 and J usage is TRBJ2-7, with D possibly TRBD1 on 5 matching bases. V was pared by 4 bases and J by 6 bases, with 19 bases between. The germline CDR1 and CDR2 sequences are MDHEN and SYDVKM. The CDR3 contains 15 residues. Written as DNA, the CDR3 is TGTGCCAGCAGTTACCGAAGGGGAAGACTGGTCGAGCAGTACTTC. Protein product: CASSYRRGRLVEQYF.

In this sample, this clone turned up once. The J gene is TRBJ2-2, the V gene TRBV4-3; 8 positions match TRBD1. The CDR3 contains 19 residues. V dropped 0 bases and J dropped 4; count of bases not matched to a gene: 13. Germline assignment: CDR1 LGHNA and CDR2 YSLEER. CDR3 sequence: CASSQEARTGPGGTGELFF. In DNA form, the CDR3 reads TGCGCCAGCAGCCAAGAAGCTCGGACAGGGCCTGGCGGCACCGGGGAGCTGTTTTTT.

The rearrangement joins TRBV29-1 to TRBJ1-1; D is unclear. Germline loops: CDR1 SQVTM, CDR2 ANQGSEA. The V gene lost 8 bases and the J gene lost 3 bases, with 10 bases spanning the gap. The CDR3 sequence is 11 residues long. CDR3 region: CSTRSYTEAFF. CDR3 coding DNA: TGCAGCACAAGGAGCTACACTGAAGCTTTCTTT.

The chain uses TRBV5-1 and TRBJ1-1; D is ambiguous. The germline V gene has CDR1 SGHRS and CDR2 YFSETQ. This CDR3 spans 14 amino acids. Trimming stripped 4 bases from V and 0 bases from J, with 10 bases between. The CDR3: CASSPERLNTEAFF. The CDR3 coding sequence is TGCGCCAGCAGCCCGGAGCGATTGAACACTGAAGCTTTCTTT.

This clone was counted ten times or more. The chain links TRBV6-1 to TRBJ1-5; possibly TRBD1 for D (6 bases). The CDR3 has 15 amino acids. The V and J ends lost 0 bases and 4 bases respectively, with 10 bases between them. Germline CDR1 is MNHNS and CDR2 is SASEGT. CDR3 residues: CASSEAGQQNQPQHF. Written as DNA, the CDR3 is TGTGCCAGCAGTGAAGCCGGACAGCAGAATCAGCCCCAGCATTTT.

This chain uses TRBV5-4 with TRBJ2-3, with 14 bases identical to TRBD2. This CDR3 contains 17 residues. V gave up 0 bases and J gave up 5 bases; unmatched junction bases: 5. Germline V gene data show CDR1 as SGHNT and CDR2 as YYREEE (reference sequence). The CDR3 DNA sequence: TGTGCCAGCAGCTTGGGGGGACTAGCGGGAGTCGGAGATACGCAGTATTTT. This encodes CASSLGGLAGVGDTQYF.